The rows below give T cell receptor beta chains drawn from one sample of a study of T cell responses to AZD1222 COVID-19 vaccine. This table comes from immunoSEQ multiplex PCR, and its TCRdb copy is limited to in-frame clones, with some not included. The sample holds about 150,000 clones; 91% are singletons and the top ten take 3% to 4%. Source: peripheral blood, taken 28 days after the second AZD1222 dose. All receptors derive from an adult who received the AZD1222 COVID-19 vaccine. CDR3s include the opening cysteine and the closing phenylalanine or tryptophan. Each record gives: J gene, clone size, V gene, D gene, CDR3 protein, CDR3 DNA. The D gene is left open where the match is weak. Size values are once, few and many counts, or a class for expanded clones, and some rows have none.

TRBJ2-5 | NA | TRBV5-4 | NA | CASSPYTTVGETQYF | TGTGCCAGCAGCCCATATACCACGGTGGGAGAGACCCAGTACTTC
TRBJ2-7 | few | TRBV5-4 | TRBD1 | CASSPRTGGGYEQYF | TGTGCCAGCAGCCCAAGGACAGGGGGAGGCTACGAGCAGTACTTC
TRBJ1-5 | NA | TRBV12-5 | NA | CASGKGDQPQHF | TGTGCTAGTGGGAAGGGGGATCAGCCCCAGCATTTT
TRBJ1-1 | NA | TRBV29-1 | NA | CSVEDIRNTEAFF | TGCAGCGTTGAAGATATACGGAACACTGAAGCTTTCTTT
TRBJ2-3 | NA | TRBV12-2 | NA | CASRLARVSTDTQYF | TGTGCAAGTCGCTTAGCGCGGGTCAGCACAGATACGCAGTATTTT
TRBJ1-3 | NA | TRBV7-6 | NA | CASSLPIAGPVQAFSGNTIYF | TGTGCCAGCAGCCTCCCAATAGCCGGGCCCGTTCAGGCGTTCTCTGGAAACACCATATATTTT
TRBJ2-7 | NA | TRBV5-4 | TRBD2 | CASRLAGGGYEQYF | TGTGCCAGCAGGCTAGCGGGGGGGGGCTACGAGCAGTACTTC
TRBJ1-4 | NA | TRBV7-2 | NA | CASSLDWATNEKLFF | TGTGCCAGCAGCTTAGACTGGGCGACTAATGAAAAACTGTTTTTT
TRBJ1-5 | NA | TRBV7-2 | TRBD1 | CASSPRGQGKGEAQPQHF | TGTGCCAGCAGCCCCAGGGGGCAGGGGAAAGGTGAAGCTCAGCCCCAGCATTTT
TRBJ2-3 | few | TRBV11-2 | TRBD2 | CASSLGTSFTTDTQYF | TGTGCCAGCAGCTTAGGGACTAGCTTCACCACAGATACGCAGTATTTT
TRBJ1-2 | NA | TRBV25-1 | NA | CASSGPGAGYGYTF | TGTGCCAGCAGTGGACCAGGGGCGGGGTATGGCTACACCTTC
TRBJ2-4 | NA | TRBV2 | TRBD1 | CASSEGTGNIQYF | TGTGCCAGCAGTGAAGGGACAGGGAACATTCAGTACTTC
TRBJ2-3 | NA | TRBV19 | NA | CASSLLGSRTDTQYF | TGTGCCAGTAGCCTCCTTGGGTCGAGGACAGATACGCAGTATTTT
TRBJ1-1 | NA | TRBV6-5 | TRBD1 | CASSRDRVKTEAFF | TGTGCCAGCAGTCGCGACAGGGTTAAGACTGAAGCTTTCTTT
TRBJ1-2 | NA | TRBV9 | NA | CASSLLEFNYGYTF | TGTGCCAGCAGCCTATTGGAATTCAACTATGGCTACACCTTC
TRBJ1-1 | once | TRBV21-1 | NA | CASSKLTKKGTEAFF | TGTGCCAGCAGCAAACTAACCAAAAAGGGAACTGAAGCTTTCTTT
TRBJ2-5 | NA | TRBV3-1/TRBV3-2 | NA | CASSQVGSSKETQYF | TGTGCCAGCAGCCAAGTGGGGAGTAGTAAAGAGACCCAGTACTTC
TRBJ1-5 | NA | TRBV24-1 | NA | CATSALQGHQPQHF | TGTGCCACCAGTGCTTTACAGGGACATCAGCCCCAGCATTTT
TRBJ2-3 | NA | TRBV4-1 | TRBD2 | CASSQTPGTSGTDTQYF | TGCGCCAGCAGCCAAACACCAGGGACTAGCGGCACAGATACGCAGTATTTT
TRBJ1-5 | NA | TRBV9 | TRBD1 | CASGPRDSRQPQHF | TGTGCCAGCGGACCCCGGGACAGCAGACAGCCCCAGCATTTT
TRBJ2-7 | NA | TRBV7-2 | NA | CASSLRQGNPYEQYF | TGTGCCAGCAGCTTAAGGCAGGGGAACCCCTACGAGCAGTACTTC
TRBJ2-7 | NA | TRBV5-4 | TRBD2 | CASSFGGRGHEQYF | TGTGCCAGCAGCTTCGGCGGGAGGGGCCACGAGCAGTACTTC
TRBJ2-7 | NA | TRBV11-2 | NA | CASSLPPVVSGYEQYF | TGTGCCAGCAGCTTACCCCCCGTAGTTTCGGGGTACGAGCAGTACTTC